Shown below are 2 T cell receptor beta chains from a single sample sequenced in a study of cytomegalovirus exposure and HLA in healthy donors. TCRdb's table, derived via immunoSEQ multiplex PCR, lists solely in-frame clones and lacks some. The data contain about 120,000 clones, roughly 89% of them singletons. Sequencing was performed on PBMCs. These TCRs come from a woman younger than 30 in good health and CMV-seronegative.

This chain uses TRBV7-9 with TRBJ2-1; D possibly corresponds to TRBD2 (5 bases). CDR3 length equals 16 residues. V lost 3 bases and J 0 bases, leaving 12 bases between the germline ends. The V gene's germline CDR1 is SEHNR and CDR2 FQNEAQ (reference sequence). CDR3 nucleotide sequence: TGTGCCAGCAGCTTGGGGAGAACCAGCTCCTACAATGAGCAGTTCTTC. Translated, it gives CASSLGRTSSYNEQFF.

The V and J genes are TRBV28 and TRBJ1-1; D is uncertain. V lost 2 bases, J lost 4 bases, and 14 bases lay in between. CDR1 is MDHEN and CDR2 is SYDVKM in the germline V gene. This CDR3 spans 15 amino acids. CDR3: CASSLPTSTSTEAFF. In DNA, the CDR3 is TGTGCCAGCAGTTTACCGACGTCGACTTCCACTGAAGCTTTCTTT.